A single sample gave rise to the 30 T cell receptor beta chains below, sequenced in a study of cytomegalovirus exposure and HLA in healthy donors. PCR used 60 Vbeta primers and 13 Jbeta primers. Profiling relied on immunoSEQ multiplex PCR, and the TCRdb table lists in-frame clones only, not all of them. The repertoire has approximately 150,000 clones, roughly 79% of them found once; the top ten carry 0.95% to 1.5%. Source material: PBMCs. Source of these receptors: a woman between 45 and 65 years old in good health and CMV-seronegative.

This chain connects TRBV14 to TRBJ1-6; 7 bases map to TRBD1. Germline values: CDR1 SGHDN, CDR2 FVKESK. The CDR3 sequence is 14 residues long. After removal of 4 bases from V and 10 bases from J, the junction contained 7 bases not matched to a gene. This CDR3 is CASSLRDSTSPLHF. CDR3 bases: TGTGCCAGCAGCCTTCGGGACAGCACATCACCCCTCCACTTT.

This chain links TRBV4-2 with TRBJ1-2; D is undetermined. CDR3 size: 16 residues. Germline lookup yields CDR1 LGHNA and CDR2 YNFKEQ. Trimming removed 5 bases at V and 0 bases at J, with 16 bases between. The CDR3 nucleotides are TGTGCCAGCAGCTCCCTCACGGGTTGGGCTAACTATGGCTACACCTTC. It is translated as CASSSLTGWANYGYTF.

The V call is TRBV10-1, the J call TRBJ1-4; 11 bases map to TRBD1. Germline CDR1 reads WNHNN; CDR2 reads SYGVQD (reference sequence). This CDR3 has 14 amino acids. Losses at the gene ends were 6 bases for V and 6 bases for J; bases not matched to a gene: 3. The CDR3 loop reads CASSSGQGDEKLFF. In nucleotides, the CDR3 is TGCGCCAGCAGCTCGGGACAGGGGGATGAAAAACTGTTTTTT.

The V and J genes are TRBV18 and TRBJ2-7; 7 bases are a match to TRBD1. This CDR3 comprises 17 residues. Germline CDR1 reads KGHSH; CDR2 reads LQKENI. Germline trimming cut 4 bases from V and 3 bases from J; bases unmatched to any gene: 15. DNA for the CDR3: TGTGCCAGCTCACATACTTATATAGGGCAGGGGGTCTACGAGCAGTACTTC. It specifies CASSHTYIGQGVYEQYF. The full variable domain, completed using reference TRBV18 and TRBJ2-7, is NAGVMQNPRHLVRRRGQEARLRCSPMKGHSHVYWYRQLPEEGLKFMVYLQKENIIDESGMPKERFSAEFPKEGPSILRIQQVVRGDSAAYFCASSHTYIGQGVYEQYFGPGTRLTVT.

This sequence joins TRBV25-1 and TRBJ2-3; 8 bases line up with TRBD1. V shed 10 bases, J shed 14 bases, and the junction held 11 bases outside the gene matches. The CDR3 extends over 11 amino acids. Germline V gene data show CDR1 as MGHDK and CDR2 as SYGVNS. In nucleotides, the CDR3 is TGTGCCACCGCGGACAGGGCCCTTGGGTATTTT. Amino acid sequence: CATADRALGYF.

The chain links TRBV27 to TRBJ2-1, with 8 positions matching TRBD2. Trimming took 6 bases from V and 0 from J; bases not matched to a gene: 10. This CDR3 contains 17 residues. The germline gives CDR1 MNHEY, CDR2 SMNVEV (reference sequence). CDR3: CASSSGVAGSSYNEQFF. The DNA for the CDR3 is TGTGCCAGCAGCTCGGGCGTAGCGGGGAGCTCCTACAATGAGCAGTTCTTC.

V is TRBV4-2 and J is TRBJ2-2; TRBD2 aligns across 15 bases. The CDR3 has 18 amino acids. Trimming cost V 4 bases and J 3 bases; bases outside gene matches: 6. From germline, CDR1 is LGHNA and CDR2 YNFKEQ. The CDR3: CASSPGLAGGRYTGELFF. As DNA, the CDR3 is TGTGCCAGCAGCCCCGGACTAGCGGGAGGGCGGTACACCGGGGAGCTGTTTTTT.

The genes are TRBV5-6 and TRBJ2-5, with D maybe TRBD1 (6 bases). Trimming removed 2 bases at V and 2 bases at J, with 16 bases between. Germline CDR1 reads SGHDT; CDR2 reads YYEEEE. The CDR3 consists of 16 residues. The CDR3 DNA reads TGTGCCAGCAGCTTTTCTTGGCGAGGACAGCAAGAGACCCAGTACTTC. Protein product: CASSFSWRGQQETQYF.

This clone has a handful of counts. The chain couples TRBV5-1 to TRBJ1-2; D gene uncertain. The CDR3 is 12 amino acids. V lost 1 base and J lost 7, with 8 bases in between. Germline V gene data show CDR1 as SGHRS and CDR2 as YFSETQ. CDR3: CASSLSEAGYTF. For the CDR3, the DNA is TGCGCCAGCAGCTTGTCTGAGGCTGGCTACACCTTC.

This clone was seen only a few times. The chain has TRBV6-5 and TRBJ1-2; TRBD1 might be the D (6 bases). The CDR3 runs 13 residues. The germline gives CDR1 MNHEY, CDR2 SVGAGI. V lost 5 bases and J 8 bases, leaving 15 bases between the germline ends. CDR3 sequence: CASSTQGPRGYTF. The CDR3 DNA reads as TGTGCCAGCAGTACACAGGGCCCACGAGGCTACACCTTC.

This chain joins TRBV10-3 and TRBJ2-3; 7 bases agree with TRBD1. This CDR3 is 12 amino acids long. J was trimmed by 11 bases and V by 3 bases; bases with no gene match: 5. Germline loops: CDR1 ENHRY, CDR2 SYGVKD. CDR3 DNA: TGTGCCATCAGTGACCGGGACAGCCAGCAGTATTTT. Amino acids: CAISDRDSQQYF.

The chain has TRBV11-2 and TRBJ2-1; 12 nucleotides line up with TRBD2. The CDR3 covers 16 residues. Trimming at V came to 5 bases and at J to 6 bases, leaving 8 bases not matched to a gene. Germline V gene lookup returns CDR1 SGHAT and CDR2 FQNNGV. CDR3 protein: CASSPPPLAGGNEQFF. CDR3 nucleotide sequence: TGTGCCAGCAGCCCGCCCCCACTAGCGGGAGGCAATGAGCAGTTCTTC.

CDR3 in DNA: TGCGCCAGCAGCCAGGGACTAGCGGCCCACTACGAGCAGTACTTC. Translation gives CASSQGLAAHYEQYF. The genes are TRBV4-3 and TRBJ2-5; TRBD2 matches at 11 bases. Matching the DNA end better, TRBJ2-7 makes the J call doubtful. The germline V gene has CDR1 LGHNA and CDR2 YSLEER. The CDR3 extends over 15 amino acids.

The chain uses TRBV28 and TRBJ2-7; tentatively, D is TRBD1 (6 bases). Germline values: CDR1 MDHEN, CDR2 SYDVKM. With 8 bases removed from V and 2 bases from J, the gap between germline ends came to 13 bases. The length of the CDR3 is 13 residues. CDR3 sequence reads: CASLGQFPYEQYF. The CDR3 nucleotides are TGTGCCAGCCTCGGACAGTTCCCCTACGAGCAGTACTTC. Based on the CDR3 plus reference TRBV28 and TRBJ2-7, the full variable domain is DVKVTQSSRYLVKRTGEKVFLECVQDMDHENMFWYRQDPGLGLRLIYFSYDVKMKEKGDIPEGYSVSREKKERFSLILESASTNQTSMYLCASLGQFPYEQYFGPGTRLTVT.

The rearrangement uses TRBV5-8 and TRBJ2-3; D is possibly TRBD1 (6 bases). Germline V gene data show CDR1 as SGHTS and CDR2 as YDEGEE. The CDR3 spans 15 residues. The V gene lost 6 bases and the J gene lost 1 base, with 15 bases spanning the gap. Here the CDR3 reads CASNLQGLGTDTQYF. The CDR3 bases are TGTGCCAGCAACTTACAGGGTCTCGGCACAGATACGCAGTATTTT.

This rearrangement joins TRBV7-9 to TRBJ2-5; possibly TRBD1 for D (6 bases). The CDR3 extends over 14 amino acids. The V end lost 5 bases, the J end lost 4 bases, and 14 bases lay between the germline ends. The germline gives CDR1 SEHNR, CDR2 FQNEAQ (reference sequence). The CDR3 DNA sequence: TGTGCCAGCAGCCATCCGACAGGCGCAGAGACCCAGTACTTC. Protein: CASSHPTGAETQYF.

V gene TRBV19 combines with J gene TRBJ1-1, with 10 bases that match TRBD1. The germline V gene encodes CDR1 LNHDA and CDR2 SQIVND (reference sequence). The CDR3 consists of 13 residues. J gave up 10 bases and V 8 bases, and 10 bases lay outside the gene matches. The CDR3 nucleotides are TGTGCCAGTGGGCATGGACAGGGGGTAGGAGCTTTCTTT. Its translation is CASGHGQGVGAFF.

This clone occurred a few times. This chain links TRBV29-1 with TRBJ2-1; TRBD1 agrees at 8 bases. Losses at the gene ends were 1 base for V and 8 bases for J; bases not matched to a gene: 7. The CDR3 loop spans 14 amino acids. Germline V gene data show CDR1 as SQVTM and CDR2 as ANQGSEA. In DNA form, the CDR3 reads TGCAGCGTTGAAGCTCGGACAGGGTTGGATGAGCAGTTCTTC. The encoded protein is CSVEARTGLDEQFF.

J is TRBJ2-1 and V is TRBV5-1, with D possibly TRBD2 on 6 matching bases. The CDR3 extends over 15 amino acids. Germline V gene data show CDR1 as SGHRS and CDR2 as YFSETQ. The ends were cut back, 6 bases at V and 0 bases at J, with 13 bases in the middle. For the CDR3, the DNA is TGCGCCAGCAATATGCGGGGTAGCTCCTACAATGAGCAGTTCTTC. This sequence encodes CASNMRGSSYNEQFF.

The CDR3 nucleotides read TGTGCCAGCAGCTTATCTTTGGAGGGGCAGGGAGGTAATCAGCCCCAGCATTTT. This sequence encodes CASSLSLEGQGGNQPQHF. The chain links TRBV7-8 to TRBJ1-5; D perhaps matches TRBD1 (5 bases). CDR3 length equals 18 residues. Germline V gene data show CDR1 as SGHVS and CDR2 as FQNEAQ. V was trimmed by 2 bases and J by 4 bases, leaving 21 bases between them.

The chain has TRBV7-9 and TRBJ1-5, with no clear D. CDR3 length: 14 amino acids. CDR1 and CDR2 from the germline V gene are SEHNR and FQNEAQ (reference sequence). With 1 base removed from V and 5 bases from J, the gap between germline ends came to 9 bases. The CDR3 coding sequence is TGTGCCAGCAGCTTAGTGTCAGGCGATCAGCCCCAGCATTTT. Its translation: CASSLVSGDQPQHF. Together with reference TRBV7-9 and TRBJ1-5, the CDR3 gives the full variable domain: DTGVSQNPRHKITKRGQNVTFRCDPISEHNRLYWYRQTLGQGPEFLTYFQNEAQLEKSRLLSDRFSAERPKGSFSTLEIQRTEQGDSAMYLCASSLVSGDQPQHFGDGTRLSIL.

The V call is TRBV4-1, the J call TRBJ2-7; D call uncertain. The CDR3 is 14 amino acids. Trimming cost V 0 bases and J 5 bases, with 11 bases left between them. Germline V gene data show CDR1 as MGHRA and CDR2 as YSYEKL. DNA for the CDR3: TGCGCCAGCAGCCAAGATCAACTCCTTGACGAGCAGTACTTC. Its protein is CASSQDQLLDEQYF.

The rearrangement joins TRBV27 to TRBJ2-1, with 8 bases fitting TRBD2. Losses at the gene ends were 9 bases for V and 8 bases for J; bases not matched to a gene: 12. This CDR3 has 14 amino acids. Germline CDR1 is MNHEY and CDR2 is SMNVEV (reference sequence). The DNA of the CDR3 is TGTGCCAGTACTCCGGGTAGCGGGATTTATGAGCAGTTCTTC. It specifies CASTPGSGIYEQFF.

CDR3: CASSARAGRINEQFF. The CDR3 DNA is TGTGCCAGCAGTGCGAGAGCGGGCCGAATAAATGAGCAGTTCTTC. This sequence joins TRBV2 and TRBJ2-1, with a weak D call TRBD2 (6 bases). V dropped 4 bases and J dropped 7 bases, with 17 bases sitting between them. The CDR3 length is 15 residues. Germline V gives CDR1 SNHLY, CDR2 FYNNEI.

In DNA form, the CDR3 reads TGCGCCAGCAGCTTGGCCTGGCTAGCGGACGCACAAGAGACCCAGTACTTC. It codes for CASSLAWLADAQETQYF. This rearrangement joins TRBV5-1 to TRBJ2-5; 7 nucleotides match TRBD2. From germline, CDR1 is SGHRS and CDR2 YFSETQ. Trimming removed 0 bases from V and 2 bases from J; junction bases left unmatched: 10. The CDR3 length is 17 residues.

The chain employs TRBV5-6 and TRBJ1-2, with D possibly being TRBD1 (6 bases). V was trimmed by 0 bases and J by 4 bases, leaving 13 bases between them. The CDR3 is made up of 15 amino acids. Per the germline V gene, CDR1 is SGHDT and CDR2 is YYEEEE. The CDR3 spells CASSLEGGDSYGYTF. The CDR3 DNA reads TGTGCCAGCAGCTTGGAAGGGGGTGACTCCTATGGCTACACCTTC. The full variable domain, its missing parts supplied by reference TRBV5-6 and TRBJ1-2, is DAGVTQSPTHLIKTRGQQVTLRCSPKSGHDTVSWYQQALGQGPQFIFQYYEEEERQRGNFPDRFSGHQFPNYSSELNVNALLLGDSALYLCASSLEGGDSYGYTFGSGTRLTVV.

The genes are TRBV27 and TRBJ2-3; TRBD2 matches 13 bases. From germline, CDR1 is MNHEY and CDR2 SMNVEV (reference sequence). This CDR3 has 18 amino acids. After removal of 8 bases from V and 4 bases from J, the junction contained 15 bases not matched to a gene. The CDR3 is CASDGPRTSGRAPDTQYF. CDR3 nucleotide sequence: TGTGCCAGCGATGGTCCCAGGACTAGCGGGAGAGCGCCAGATACGCAGTATTTT.

This clone showed up just a few times. The chain uses TRBV4-3 and TRBJ1-6; TRBD1 matches 11 bases. The CDR3 totals 16 residues. The V gene's germline CDR1 is LGHNA and CDR2 YSLEER. With V trimmed by 1 base and J by 9 bases, 5 bases remained unmatched. The CDR3 reads CASSQARTGGSSPLHF. The CDR3 nucleotides read TGCGCCAGCAGCCAAGCTAGGACAGGGGGCAGTTCACCCCTCCACTTT.

V gene TRBV27 combines with J gene TRBJ1-3, with a tentative D call TRBD1 (6 bases). The CDR3 loop spans 14 amino acids. The germline V gene has CDR1 MNHEY and CDR2 SMNVEV (reference sequence). Between the trimmed V and J ends, which lost 5 bases and 6 bases, there was a span of 14 bases. The DNA of the CDR3 is TGTGCCAGCAGTCGATCCGGGACAACAAACACCATATATTTT. Amino acid sequence: CASSRSGTTNTIYF.

The CDR3 loop reads CASSLQGITSNQPQHF. The CDR3 DNA reads as TGTGCCAGCAGTCTACAGGGGATTACTAGCAATCAGCCCCAGCATTTT. V usage is TRBV28 and J usage is TRBJ1-5; 7 bases agree with TRBD1. Germline values: CDR1 MDHEN, CDR2 SYDVKM. The V and J ends lost 5 bases and 0 bases, in that order; junction bases with no gene match: 7. This CDR3 is built from 16 residues.